This passage covers 11 T cell receptor beta chains from one sample sequenced in a study of T cell repertoires in cytomegalovirus infection. TCRdb analysed the reads with MiXCR anew, one entry per CDR3 protein. The repertoire holds fewer than 250,000 distinct CDR3 sequences, with roughly 22% as singletons. Sequenced input: CD8+ T cells from PBMCs. Receptor source: a human donor in good health (CMV status not recorded). Some clones in this sample may be carry-over from other donors' samples.

This clonotype was detected only a few times. The rearrangement joins TRBV4-1 to TRBJ2-7; 9 nucleotides line up with TRBD1. There are 15 residues in the CDR3. V trimming: 1 base; J trimming: 4 bases; junction bases outside the gene matches: 5. Germline CDR1 is MGHRA and CDR2 is YSYEKL. This chain's CDR3 is CASSQVVGQGYEQYF. The CDR3 DNA sequence: TGCGCCAGCAGCCAAGTTGTGGGACAGGGATACGAGCAGTACTTC.

This chain links TRBV29-1 with TRBJ2-5; possible D gene TRBD1, 5 bases. Looked up from germline, CDR1 is SQVTM and CDR2 is ANQGSEA. The CDR3 consists of 15 residues. V was cut by 0 bases and J by 2 bases, with 13 bases left in between. As DNA, the CDR3 is TGCAGCGTTGAAGAGACAGAGAGAAAGCAAGAGACCCAGTACTTC. Translation gives CSVEETERKQETQYF.

At least ten counts were recorded for this clonotype. This sequence joins TRBV7-6 and TRBJ2-3; tentative D call: TRBD1 (7 bases). V gave up 1 base and J gave up 5 bases, with 16 bases separating them. The CDR3 extends over 16 amino acids. Germline CDR1 is SGHVS and CDR2 is FNYEAQ. The CDR3 loop reads CASSLEGGGEEDTQYF. The DNA of the CDR3 is TGTGCCAGCAGCTTAGAAGGGGGCGGGGAGGAAGATACGCAGTATTTT.

This clonotype was seen at least ten times. The chain carries TRBV6-5 and TRBJ1-5; D might be TRBD1 (6 bases). Germline V lookup: CDR1 MNHEY, CDR2 SVGAGI. V was trimmed by 5 bases and J by 3 bases, leaving 20 bases between them. This CDR3 comprises 17 residues. CDR3 nucleotide sequence: TGTGCCAGCAGTCCGTCACCATGGACAGACTTCAATCAGCCCCAGCATTTT. Protein sequence: CASSPSPWTDFNQPQHF.

This clonotype was counted only a few times. CDR3 in amino acids: CSARDYSMNTEAFF. CDR3 sequence (DNA): TGCAGTGCTAGAGATTACAGTATGAACACTGAAGCTTTCTTT. The gene calls are TRBV20-1 and TRBJ1-1; D is unresolved. Germline CDR1 and CDR2: DFQATT and SNEGSKA (reference sequence). The CDR3 runs 14 residues. V was pared by 0 bases and J by 0 bases, with 8 bases between.

This chain uses TRBV5-5 with TRBJ1-1, with D possibly matching TRBD1 (5 bases). Germline V gives CDR1 SGHKS, CDR2 YYEKEE (reference sequence). Trimming shortened V by 6 bases and J by 5 bases, and 17 bases separated the two germline ends. The length of the CDR3 is 14 residues. The chain's CDR3 is CASTQEFGGTEAFF. In DNA form, the CDR3 reads TGTGCCAGCACCCAAGAATTTGGGGGGACTGAAGCTTTCTTT.

This clonotype was counted only a few times. The genes are TRBV2 and TRBJ2-1; D uncertain. Looked up from germline, CDR1 is SNHLY and CDR2 is FYNNEI. Trimming shortened V by 8 bases and J by 0 bases, and 11 bases separated the two germline ends. There are 14 residues in the CDR3. The CDR3 region is CASLDWSSYNEQFF. The DNA for the CDR3 is TGTGCCAGCTTAGACTGGAGCTCCTACAATGAGCAGTTCTTC.

J is TRBJ2-7 and V is TRBV7-9, with a weak D call TRBD1 (5 bases). Germline V CDR1 and CDR2: SEHNR, FQNEAQ (reference sequence). Trimming cost V 0 bases and J 2 bases, with 11 bases left between them. The CDR3 runs to 15 residues. CDR3 region: CASSLAIGAAYEQYF. Here the CDR3 DNA reads TGTGCCAGCAGCTTAGCAATAGGGGCCGCCTACGAGCAGTACTTC.

Only a few counts were recorded for this clonotype. The V call is TRBV11-2, the J call TRBJ2-3, with no clear D. Trimming shortened V by 1 base and J by 0 bases, and 8 bases separated the two germline ends. There are 15 residues in the CDR3. Germline V gene data show CDR1 as SGHAT and CDR2 as FQNNGV. CDR3 protein: CASSLGTLSTDTQYF. The CDR3 DNA sequence: TGTGCCAGCAGCTTAGGCACCCTAAGCACAGATACGCAGTATTTT. Supplemented by reference TRBV11-2 and TRBJ2-3, the full variable domain reads EAGVAQSPRYKIIEKRQSVAFWCNPISGHATLYWYQQILGQGPKLLIQFQNNGVVDDSQLPKDRFSAERLKGVDSTLKIQPAKLEDSAVYLCASSLGTLSTDTQYFGPGTRLTVL.

The sample holds a few counts of this clonotype. The chain carries TRBV29-1 and TRBJ2-7; a possible D gene is TRBD1 (5 bases). CDR1 and CDR2 (germline): SQVTM, ANQGSEA. CDR3 length equals 14 residues. V lost 7 bases and J 0 bases, leaving 16 bases between the germline ends. CDR3 sequence (DNA): TGCAGCGCGATCGAACAGGTTAGCTCCTACGAGCAGTACTTC. Translation gives CSAIEQVSSYEQYF.

This clonotype has just a few counts. The chain is built from TRBV19 and TRBJ1-5; D gene uncertain. The CDR3 sequence is 14 residues long. Deletions cut 4 bases from V and 3 bases from J, with 10 bases between. Per the germline V gene, CDR1 is LNHDA and CDR2 is SQIVND (reference sequence). CDR3 in DNA: TGTGCCAGTAGTAGTGGAATGGACAATCAGCCCCAGCATTTT. This gives the protein CASSSGMDNQPQHF. Together with reference TRBV19 and TRBJ1-5, the CDR3 gives the full variable domain: DGGITQSPKYLFRKEGQNVTLSCEQNLNHDAMYWYRQDPGQGLRLIYYSQIVNDFQKGDIAEGYSVSREKKESFPLTVTSAQKNPTAFYLCASSSGMDNQPQHFGDGTRLSIL.